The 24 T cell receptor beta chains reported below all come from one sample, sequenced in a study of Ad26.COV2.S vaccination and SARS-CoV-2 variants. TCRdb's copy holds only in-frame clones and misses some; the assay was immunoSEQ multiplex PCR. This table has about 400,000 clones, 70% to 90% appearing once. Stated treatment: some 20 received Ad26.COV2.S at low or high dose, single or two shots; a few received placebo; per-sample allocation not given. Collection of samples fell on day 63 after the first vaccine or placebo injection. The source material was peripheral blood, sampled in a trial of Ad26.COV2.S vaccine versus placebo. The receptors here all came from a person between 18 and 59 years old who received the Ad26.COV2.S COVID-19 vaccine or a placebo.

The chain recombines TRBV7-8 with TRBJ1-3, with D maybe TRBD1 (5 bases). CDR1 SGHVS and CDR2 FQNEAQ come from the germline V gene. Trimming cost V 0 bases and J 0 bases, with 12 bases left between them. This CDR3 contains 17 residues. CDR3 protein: CASSLARGRVSGNTIYF. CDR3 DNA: TGTGCCAGCAGCTTAGCGCGAGGCAGGGTCTCTGGAAACACCATATATTTT.

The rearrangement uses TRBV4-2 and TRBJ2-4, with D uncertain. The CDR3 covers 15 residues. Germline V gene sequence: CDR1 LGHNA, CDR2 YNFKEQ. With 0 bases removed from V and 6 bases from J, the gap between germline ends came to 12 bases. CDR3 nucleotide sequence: TGTGCCAGCAGCCAAGATCCGGTACCCAGAAACATTCAGTACTTC. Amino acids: CASSQDPVPRNIQYF.

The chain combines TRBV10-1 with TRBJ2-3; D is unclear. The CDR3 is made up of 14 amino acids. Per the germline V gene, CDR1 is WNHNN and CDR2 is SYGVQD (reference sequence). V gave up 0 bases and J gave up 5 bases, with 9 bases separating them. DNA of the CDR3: TGCGCCAGCAGTGAGTCGAATGCCGTAGATACGCAGTATTTT. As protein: CASSESNAVDTQYF.

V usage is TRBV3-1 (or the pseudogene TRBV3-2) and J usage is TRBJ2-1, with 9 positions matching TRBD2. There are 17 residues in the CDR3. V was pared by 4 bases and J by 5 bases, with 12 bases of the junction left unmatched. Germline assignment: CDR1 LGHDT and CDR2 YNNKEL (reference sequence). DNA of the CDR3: TGTGCCAGCAGCCCTTTGTTAGCGGGGGTCGTTGACAATGAGCAGTTCTTC. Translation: CASSPLLAGVVDNEQFF.

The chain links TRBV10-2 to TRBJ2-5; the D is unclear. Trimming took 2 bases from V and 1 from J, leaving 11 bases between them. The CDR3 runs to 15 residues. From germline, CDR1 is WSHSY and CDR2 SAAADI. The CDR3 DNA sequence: TGCGCCAGCAGTGAGATGGCAGCCTCCCAAGAGACCCAGTACTTC. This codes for CASSEMAASQETQYF.

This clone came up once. This chain's CDR3 is CASSQDRGVSTEAFF. CDR3 nucleotides: TGCGCCAGCAGCCAAGACAGGGGGGTATCCACTGAAGCTTTCTTT. The V and J genes are TRBV4-3 and TRBJ1-1, with 7 bases lining up with TRBD1. This CDR3 has 15 residues. The trim removed 0 bases at V and 4 bases at J, leaving 5 bases unmatched. Germline V CDR1 and CDR2: LGHNA, YSLEER.

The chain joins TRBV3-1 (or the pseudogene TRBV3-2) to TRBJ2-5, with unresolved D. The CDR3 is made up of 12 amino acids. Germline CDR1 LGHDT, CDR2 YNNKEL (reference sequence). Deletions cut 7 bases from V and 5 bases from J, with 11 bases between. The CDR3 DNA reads TGTGCCAGCACCCTCGCCGGGGAGACCCAGTACTTC. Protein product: CASTLAGETQYF.

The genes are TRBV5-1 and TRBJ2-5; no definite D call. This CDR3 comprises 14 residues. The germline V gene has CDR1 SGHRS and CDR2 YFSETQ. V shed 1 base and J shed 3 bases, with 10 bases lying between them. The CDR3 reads CASSLRPEKETQYF. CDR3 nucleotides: TGCGCCAGCAGCTTGAGGCCAGAGAAAGAGACCCAGTACTTC.

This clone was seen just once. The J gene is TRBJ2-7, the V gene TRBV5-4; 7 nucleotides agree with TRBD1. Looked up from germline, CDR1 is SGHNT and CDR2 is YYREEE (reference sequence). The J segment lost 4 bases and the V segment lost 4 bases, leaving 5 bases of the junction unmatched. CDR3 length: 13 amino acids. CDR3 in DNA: TGTGCCAGCAGCCAAGGACAGGAATACGAGCAGTACTTC. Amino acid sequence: CASSQGQEYEQYF.

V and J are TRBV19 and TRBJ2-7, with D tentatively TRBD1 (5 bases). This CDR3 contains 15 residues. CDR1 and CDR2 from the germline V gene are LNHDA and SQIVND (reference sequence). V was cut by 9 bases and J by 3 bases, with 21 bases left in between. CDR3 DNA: TGTGCCAGCCGTATTTCGACAGCTGAGCACTACGAGCAGTACTTC. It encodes CASRISTAEHYEQYF.

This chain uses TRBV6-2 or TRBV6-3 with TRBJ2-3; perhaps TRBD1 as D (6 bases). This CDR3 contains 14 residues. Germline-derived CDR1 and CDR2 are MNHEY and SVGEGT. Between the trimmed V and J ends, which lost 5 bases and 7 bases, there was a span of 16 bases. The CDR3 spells CASSPRTVPYTQYF. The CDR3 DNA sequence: TGTGCCAGCAGTCCCCGGACAGTTCCGTATACGCAGTATTTT.

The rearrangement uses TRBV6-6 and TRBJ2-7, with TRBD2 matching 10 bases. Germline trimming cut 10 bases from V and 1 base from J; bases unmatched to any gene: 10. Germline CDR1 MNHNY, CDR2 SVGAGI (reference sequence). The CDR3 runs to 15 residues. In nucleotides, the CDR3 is TGTGCCACCCAAGGGGAGCGGGGGGGATCCTACGAGCAGTACTTC. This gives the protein CATQGERGGSYEQYF.

The CDR3 DNA reads as TGCGCCAGCAGCCCCGCGAATGACGGCAGCTCCTACAATGAGCAGTTCTTC. This encodes CASSPANDGSSYNEQFF. The rearrangement links TRBV4-1 to TRBJ2-1; D is unresolved. The germline V and J ends were trimmed by 4 bases and 0 bases, with 16 bases remaining between them. The CDR3 contains 17 residues. Germline values: CDR1 MGHRA, CDR2 YSYEKL.

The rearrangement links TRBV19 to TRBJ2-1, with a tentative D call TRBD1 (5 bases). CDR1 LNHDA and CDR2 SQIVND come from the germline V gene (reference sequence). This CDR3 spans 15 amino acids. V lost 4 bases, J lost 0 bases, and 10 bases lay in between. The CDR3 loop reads CASSKDKSSYNEQFF. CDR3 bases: TGTGCCAGTAGTAAGGACAAGAGCTCCTACAATGAGCAGTTCTTC.

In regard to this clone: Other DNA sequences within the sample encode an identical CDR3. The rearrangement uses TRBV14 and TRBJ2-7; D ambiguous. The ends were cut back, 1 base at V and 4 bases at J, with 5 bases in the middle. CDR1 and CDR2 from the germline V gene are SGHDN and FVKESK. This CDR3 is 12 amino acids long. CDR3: CASSQVVYEQYF. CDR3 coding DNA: TGTGCCAGCAGCCAAGTGGTGTACGAGCAGTACTTC.

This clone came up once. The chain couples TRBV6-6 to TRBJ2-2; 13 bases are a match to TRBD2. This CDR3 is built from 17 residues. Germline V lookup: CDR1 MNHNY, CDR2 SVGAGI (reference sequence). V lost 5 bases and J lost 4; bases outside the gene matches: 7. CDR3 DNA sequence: TGTGCCAGCAGTCCACTAGCGGGGGGGCCTAGCACCGGGGAGCTGTTTTTT. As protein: CASSPLAGGPSTGELFF.

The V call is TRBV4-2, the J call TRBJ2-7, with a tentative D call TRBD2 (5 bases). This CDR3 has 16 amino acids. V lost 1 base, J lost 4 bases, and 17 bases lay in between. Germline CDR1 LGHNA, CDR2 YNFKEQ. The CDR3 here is CASSQGPNREGYEQYF. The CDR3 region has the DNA TGTGCCAGCAGCCAAGGCCCAAACCGGGAAGGGTACGAGCAGTACTTC.

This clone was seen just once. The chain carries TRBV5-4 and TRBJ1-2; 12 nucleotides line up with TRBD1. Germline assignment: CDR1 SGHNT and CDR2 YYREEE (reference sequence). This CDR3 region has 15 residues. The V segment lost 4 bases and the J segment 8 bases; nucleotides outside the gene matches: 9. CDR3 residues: CASSLSGTGGQGYTF. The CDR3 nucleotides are TGTGCCAGCAGCCTCTCCGGGACAGGGGGCCAGGGCTACACCTTC. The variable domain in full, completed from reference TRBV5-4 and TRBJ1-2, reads ETGVTQSPTHLIKTRGQQVTLRCSSQSGHNTVSWYQQALGQGPQFIFQYYREEENGRGNFPPRFSGLQFPNYSSELNVNALELDDSALYLCASSLSGTGGQGYTFGSGTRLTVV.

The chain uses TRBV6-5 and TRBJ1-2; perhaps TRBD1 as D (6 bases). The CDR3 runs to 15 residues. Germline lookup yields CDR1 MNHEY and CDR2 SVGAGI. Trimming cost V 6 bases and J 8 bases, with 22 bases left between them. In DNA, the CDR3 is TGTGCCAGCAGCCACTCCCCGCGGGGGGCTCACGGCTACACCTTC. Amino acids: CASSHSPRGAHGYTF.

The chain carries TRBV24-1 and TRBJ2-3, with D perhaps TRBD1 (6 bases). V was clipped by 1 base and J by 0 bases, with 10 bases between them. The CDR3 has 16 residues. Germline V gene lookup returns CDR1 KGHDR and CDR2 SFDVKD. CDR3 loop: CATSDLSGASTDTQYF. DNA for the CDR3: TGTGCCACCAGTGATTTATCAGGGGCTAGCACAGATACGCAGTATTTT.

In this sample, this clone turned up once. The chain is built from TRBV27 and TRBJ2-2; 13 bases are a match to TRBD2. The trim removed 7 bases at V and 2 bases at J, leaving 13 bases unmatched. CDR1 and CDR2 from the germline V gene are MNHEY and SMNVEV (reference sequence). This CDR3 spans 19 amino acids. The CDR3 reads CASTLYGLAGDLNTGELFF. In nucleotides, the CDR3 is TGTGCCAGCACTCTATACGGACTAGCGGGGGACCTCAACACCGGGGAGCTGTTTTTT.

The CDR3 nucleotides read TGTGCCAGCAGCTTGACAGGGGGCAGCTACACCTTC. Translated: CASSLTGGSYTF. The rearrangement joins TRBV5-4 to TRBJ1-2; TRBD1 aligns across 9 bases. Losses at the gene ends were 1 base for V and 9 bases for J; bases not matched to a gene: 1. Looked up from germline, CDR1 is SGHNT and CDR2 is YYREEE (reference sequence). The CDR3 loop spans 12 amino acids.

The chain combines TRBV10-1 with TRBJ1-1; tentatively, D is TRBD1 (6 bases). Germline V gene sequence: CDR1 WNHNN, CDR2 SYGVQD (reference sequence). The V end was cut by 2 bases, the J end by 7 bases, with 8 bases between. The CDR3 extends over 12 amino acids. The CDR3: CASSEGGGEAFF. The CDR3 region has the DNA TGCGCCAGCAGTGAGGGAGGGGGTGAAGCTTTCTTT.

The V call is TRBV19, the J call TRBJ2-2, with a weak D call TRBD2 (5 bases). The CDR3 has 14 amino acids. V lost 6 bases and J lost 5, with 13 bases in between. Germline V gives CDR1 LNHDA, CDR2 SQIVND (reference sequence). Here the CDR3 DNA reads TGTGCCAGTAGCCAGAGGACTCTAACCGGGGAGCTGTTTTTT. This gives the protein CASSQRTLTGELFF.